This T cell receptor (beta chain) was observed in a study of Graves' ophthalmopathy and Graves' hyperthyroidism. Whole-study context: At initial diagnosis, peripheral blood was obtained, and this preceded any treatment. Broader study findings: Both an approximately 71% sensitivity and an approximately 72% specificity characterized the model's predictions of ophthalmopathy progression.

As the template, RNA transcripts were used to amplify TCR beta CDR3 regions. HTBI primers were used in a first-round RT-PCR, which preceded a second-round multiplex PCR. TCRdb recomputed calls from the multiplex PCR reads with MiXCR, one row per CDR3 protein. The table has some 210,000 distinct CDR3 sequences, 25% to 30% seen once; the top ten hold about 9.3%. As the starting material, more than 7.5 ml of fresh peripheral blood yielded the PBMCs. Concerning this clonotype: Its antigen is still unknown.

Sequenced: peripheral blood. This receptor was identified in a man between 45 and 60 years old with Graves' ophthalmopathy.

CDR3 sequence (DNA): TGTGCCAGCAGTCGAAGAGGACAGGGGGTTACCTTC. Its protein product is CASSRRGQGVTF. This chain joins TRBV27 and TRBJ1-2; the match to TRBD1 covers 10 bases. The junction had 8 bases not matched to a gene; V was cut back by 5 bases and J by 14 bases. The CDR3 consists of 12 residues. Germline CDR1 reads MNHEY; CDR2 reads SMNVEV (reference sequence).